This T cell receptor (beta chain) was identified during a study of blood T cell repertoires in COVID-19. Overall study context: Nucleic acid was either cDNA or gDNA, and it came from T cells, B-cell-depleted T cells, or PBMCs.

V gave up 2 bases and J gave up 4 bases; unmatched junction bases: 4. The CDR3 has 15 amino acids. Germline V gene sequence: CDR1 LNHDA, CDR2 SQIVND (reference sequence). Authors' processing steps: Amplification from reference gene primers served as the basis for estimated nucleated cell counts. The method was immunoSEQ multiplex PCR; TCRdb's version includes in-frame clones alone and lacks a portion of them. That table furnishes V, J and clone size, whereas the DNA furnished D and trimming. The data show approximately 200,000 clones, more than 70% seen once. Everyone who took part was roughly 18 to 89 years old, and they came from about two dozen US areas. Self-reported history from a screening survey and questionnaire set each donor's cohort.

The TCR sequence derives from a woman in her 40s with acute COVID-19. The rearrangement joins TRBV19 to TRBJ2-1; TRBD2 agrees at 8 bases. Sequencing was performed on PBMCs or T cells enriched from blood (not recorded which). CDR3 nucleotide sequence: TGTGCCAGTAGTATAAGGCGGGGGGCTTACAATGAGCAGTTCTTC. Encoded protein: CASSIRRGAYNEQFF.